One and the same sample provided the 12 T cell receptor beta chains below, sequenced in a study of cytomegalovirus exposure and HLA in healthy donors. Clones were sequenced by immunoSEQ multiplex PCR, and TCRdb holds only the in-frame ones, with some missing. This sample has over 75,000 clones; 85% occur once, and the top ten carry 20%. Material: PBMCs. The receptor source for this set is a young man in good health and CMV-seropositive.

This clone occurred a few times. The DNA for the CDR3 is TGCGCCAGCAGTCAAGGACAGCCAGACTGGACACCCTACGAGCAGTACTTC. Protein sequence: CASSQGQPDWTPYEQYF. The rearrangement links TRBV23-1 to TRBJ2-7; the D gene is possibly TRBD1 (6 bases). TRBV23-1 is an ORF, and what it does is uncertain. Trimming shortened V by 2 bases and J by 2 bases, and 19 bases separated the two germline ends. This CDR3 comprises 17 residues.

The V and J genes are TRBV6-1 and TRBJ2-7; D is possibly TRBD1 (5 bases). The CDR3 has 12 amino acids. Germline CDR1 is MNHNS and CDR2 is SASEGT. V was clipped by 8 bases and J by 2 bases, with 10 bases between them. The CDR3 sequence: CASQGFTYEQYF. The DNA for the CDR3 is TGTGCCAGCCAGGGTTTTACCTACGAGCAGTACTTC.

V and J are TRBV5-6 and TRBJ2-2; 9 nucleotides align to TRBD1. The CDR3 spans 17 residues. Germline V gives CDR1 SGHDT, CDR2 YYEEEE. The J segment lost 4 bases and the V segment lost 0 bases, leaving 7 bases of the junction unmatched. DNA of the CDR3: TGTGCCAGCAGCTTGGATCCCCACAGGGGGCGCACCGGGGAGCTGTTTTTT. Translated, it gives CASSLDPHRGRTGELFF.

The chain combines TRBV10-3 with TRBJ1-1; D may be TRBD1 (5 bases). This CDR3 has 12 amino acids. Per germline, CDR1 ENHRY and CDR2 SYGVKD. V was shortened by 4 bases and J by 11 bases, with 14 bases between the two germline ends. The CDR3 loop reads CAISVGGSDAFF. Here the CDR3 DNA reads TGTGCCATCAGTGTCGGGGGGTCGGACGCTTTCTTT.

The sample holds one count of this clone. The chain couples TRBV11-3 to TRBJ2-1; 8 bases are shared with TRBD2. The length of the CDR3 is 16 residues. V shed 0 bases, J shed 1 base, and the junction held 2 bases outside the gene matches. CDR1 is SGHNT, CDR2 YENEEA, per germline. The CDR3 DNA sequence: TGTGCCAGCAGCTTAGACGGGAGGGCATCCTACAATGAGCAGTTCTTC. This sequence encodes CASSLDGRASYNEQFF. The full variable domain, completed using reference TRBV11-3 and TRBJ2-1, is EAGVVQSPRYKIIEKKQPVAFWCNPISGHNTLYWYLQNLGQGPELLIRYENEEAVDDSQLPKDRFSAERLKGVDSTLKIQPAELGDSAVYLCASSLDGRASYNEQFFGPGTRLTVL.

The rearrangement uses TRBV11-2 and TRBJ2-3; 12 bases line up with TRBD1. V lost 5 bases to trimming and J lost 7 bases; unmatched junction nucleotides: 7. The germline CDR1 and CDR2 sequences are SGHAT and FQNNGV. The CDR3 length is 15 residues. CDR3 sequence: CASSPGTGGSNTQYF. The CDR3 coding sequence is TGTGCCAGCAGCCCCGGGACAGGGGGCTCGAATACGCAGTATTTT.

As DNA, the CDR3 is TGTGCCAGCAGTTACTCGTCCGAGTCCCCCCAGCATTTT. The encoded protein is CASSYSSESPQHF. This chain uses TRBV6-6 with TRBJ1-5, with D unresolved. Germline CDR1 and CDR2: MNHNY and SVGAGI (reference sequence). There are 13 residues in the CDR3. V lost 0 bases to trimming and J lost 10 bases, with 10 bases between them.

This clone was found once. This chain links TRBV4-1 with TRBJ2-7; TRBD1 aligns across 11 bases. Trimming took 1 base from V and 0 from J; bases not matched to a gene: 11. Germline V gene lookup returns CDR1 MGHRA and CDR2 YSYEKL. The CDR3 has 19 amino acids. CDR3 sequence: CASSQVRGEGTGGSYEQYV. Here the CDR3 DNA reads TGCGCCAGCAGCCAAGTTAGGGGGGAAGGGACAGGGGGCTCCTACGAGCAGTACGTC.

The V call is TRBV6-5, the J call TRBJ2-5; 10 bases agree with TRBD2. The CDR3 runs to 16 residues. Looked up from germline, CDR1 is MNHEY and CDR2 is SVGAGI. V dropped 3 bases and J dropped 2; count of bases not matched to a gene: 6. The CDR3 sequence: CASSYAGLAEQETQYF. The CDR3, as DNA: TGTGCCAGCAGTTATGCCGGACTAGCGGAACAAGAGACCCAGTACTTC.

The chain joins TRBV27 to TRBJ2-1; 9 nucleotides line up with TRBD2. This CDR3 has 16 residues. V lost 2 bases to trimming and J lost 7 bases; unmatched junction nucleotides: 9. Germline CDR1 and CDR2: MNHEY and SMNVEV (reference sequence). As DNA, the CDR3 is TGTGCCAGCAGTTTAGCACTAGCGGGCTCCTTGAATGAGCAGTTCTTC. Protein product: CASSLALAGSLNEQFF.

The chain has TRBV5-4 and TRBJ2-1; the match to TRBD2 covers 13 bases. CDR1 is SGHNT and CDR2 is YYREEE in the germline V gene (reference sequence). The CDR3 runs 19 residues. With 4 bases clipped from V and 9 bases from J, the junction kept 19 bases outside the gene matches. The CDR3 reads CASSVTGTGSRLAGGEQFF. The CDR3 DNA reads TGTGCCAGCAGCGTAACCGGGACAGGGTCGAGACTAGCGGGAGGTGAGCAGTTCTTC.

The rearrangement links TRBV27 to TRBJ2-7; D gene ambiguous. The germline V gene has CDR1 MNHEY and CDR2 SMNVEV (reference sequence). V shed 4 bases and J shed 2 bases, with 3 bases lying between them. This CDR3 comprises 11 residues. DNA of the CDR3: TGTGCCAGCAGTTCTACCTACGAGCAGTACTTC. Amino acids: CASSSTYEQYF.